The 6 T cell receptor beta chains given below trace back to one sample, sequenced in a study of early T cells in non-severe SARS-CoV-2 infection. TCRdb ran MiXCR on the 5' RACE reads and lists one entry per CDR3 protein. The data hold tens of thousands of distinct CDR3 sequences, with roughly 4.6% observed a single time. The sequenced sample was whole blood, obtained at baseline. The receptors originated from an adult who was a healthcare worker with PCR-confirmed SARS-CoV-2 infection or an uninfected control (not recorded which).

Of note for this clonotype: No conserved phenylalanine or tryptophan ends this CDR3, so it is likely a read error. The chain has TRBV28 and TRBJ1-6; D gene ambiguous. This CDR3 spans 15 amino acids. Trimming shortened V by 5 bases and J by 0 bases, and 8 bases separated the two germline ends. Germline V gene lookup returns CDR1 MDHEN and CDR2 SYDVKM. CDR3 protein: CASSLRISYNSPLHL. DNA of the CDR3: TGTGCCAGCAGTCTCAGGATCTCCTATAATTCACCCCTCCACCTT.

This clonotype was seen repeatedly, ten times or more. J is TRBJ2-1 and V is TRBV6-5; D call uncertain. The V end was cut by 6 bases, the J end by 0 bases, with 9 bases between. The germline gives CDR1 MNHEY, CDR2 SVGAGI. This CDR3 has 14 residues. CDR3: CASSPSYSYNEQFF. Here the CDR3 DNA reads TGTGCCAGCAGCCCCAGCTACTCCTACAATGAGCAGTTCTTC.

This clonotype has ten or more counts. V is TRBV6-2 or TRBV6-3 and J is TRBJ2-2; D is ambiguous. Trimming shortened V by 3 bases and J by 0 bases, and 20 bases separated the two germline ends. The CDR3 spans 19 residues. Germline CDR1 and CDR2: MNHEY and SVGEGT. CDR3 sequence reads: CASSYLANNPGANTGELFF. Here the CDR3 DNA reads TGTGCCAGCAGTTATCTGGCCAACAACCCCGGTGCGAACACCGGGGAGCTGTTTTTT.

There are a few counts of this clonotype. The chain's CDR3 is CASSSKPTLHYGYTF. CDR3 bases: TGTGCCAGCAGCTCCAAACCTACTCTGCACTATGGCTACACCTTC. The V and J genes are TRBV7-2 and TRBJ1-2, with D unclear. Germline V gene lookup returns CDR1 SGHTA and CDR2 FQGNSA. V shed 4 bases and J shed 3 bases, with 15 bases lying between them. This CDR3 spans 15 amino acids.

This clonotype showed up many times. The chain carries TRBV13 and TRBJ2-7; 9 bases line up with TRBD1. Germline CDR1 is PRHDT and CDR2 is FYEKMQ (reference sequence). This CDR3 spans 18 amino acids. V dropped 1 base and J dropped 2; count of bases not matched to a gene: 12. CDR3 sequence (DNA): TGTGCCAGCAGCTTAGCCCGGGGGACAGGGCCCTTCCCCTACGAGCAGTACTTC. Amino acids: CASSLARGTGPFPYEQYF.

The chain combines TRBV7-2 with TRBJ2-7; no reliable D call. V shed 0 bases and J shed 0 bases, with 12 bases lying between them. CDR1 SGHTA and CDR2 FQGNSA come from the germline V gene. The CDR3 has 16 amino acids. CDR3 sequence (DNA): TGTGCCAGCAGCTTAGCGTCCGACGGAAGCTCCTACGAGCAGTACTTC. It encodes CASSLASDGSSYEQYF.